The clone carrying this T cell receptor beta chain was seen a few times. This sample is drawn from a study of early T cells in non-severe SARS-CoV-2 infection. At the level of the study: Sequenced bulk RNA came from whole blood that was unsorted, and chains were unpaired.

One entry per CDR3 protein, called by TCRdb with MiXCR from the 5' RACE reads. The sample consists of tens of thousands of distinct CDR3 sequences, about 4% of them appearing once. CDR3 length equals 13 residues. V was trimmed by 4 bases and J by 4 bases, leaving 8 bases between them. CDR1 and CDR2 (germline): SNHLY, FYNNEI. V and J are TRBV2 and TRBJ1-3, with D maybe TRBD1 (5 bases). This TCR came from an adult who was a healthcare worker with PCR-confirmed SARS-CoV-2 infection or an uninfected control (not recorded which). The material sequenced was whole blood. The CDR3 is CASSVGVGNTIYF. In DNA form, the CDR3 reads TGTGCCAGCAGTGTGGGGGTCGGAAACACCATATATTTT.